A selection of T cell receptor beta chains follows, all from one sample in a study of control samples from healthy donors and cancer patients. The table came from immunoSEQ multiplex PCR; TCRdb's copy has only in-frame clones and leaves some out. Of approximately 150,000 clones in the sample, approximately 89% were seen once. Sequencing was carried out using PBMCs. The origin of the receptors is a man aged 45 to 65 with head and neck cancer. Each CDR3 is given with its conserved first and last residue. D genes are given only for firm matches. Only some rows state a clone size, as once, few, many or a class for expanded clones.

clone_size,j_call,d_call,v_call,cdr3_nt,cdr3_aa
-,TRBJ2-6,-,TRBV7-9,TGTGCCAGCAGCAAACTCCGGGACACCTCTGGGGCCAACGTCCTGACTTTC,CASSKLRDTSGANVLTF
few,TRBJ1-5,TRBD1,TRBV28,TGTGCCAGCAGTTCTGGACAGGGGCATCAGCCCCAGCATTTT,CASSSGQGHQPQHF
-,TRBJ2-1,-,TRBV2,TGTGCCAGCATTATTAGGGGACCTCAGCAGTTCTTC,CASIIRGPQQFF
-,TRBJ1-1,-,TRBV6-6,TGTGCCATCACGAGGGGAACTGAAGCTTTCTTT,CAITRGTEAFF
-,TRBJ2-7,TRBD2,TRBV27,TGTGCCAGCAGTTTGGGTAGCGGGAGTTACGAGCAGTACTTC,CASSLGSGSYEQYF
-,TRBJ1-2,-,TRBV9,TGTGCCAGCAGCTCCAGCCGTGGAGGGAATGGCTACACCTTC,CASSSSRGGNGYTF
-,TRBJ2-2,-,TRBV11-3,TGTGCCAGCAGCTTAGGGGGAGGAACCGGGGAGCTGTTTTTT,CASSLGGGTGELFF
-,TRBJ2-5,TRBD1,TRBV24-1,TGTGCCACCAGTGAAAGGACAGGGGGCAGAGAGACCCAGTACTTC,CATSERTGGRETQYF
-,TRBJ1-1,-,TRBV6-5,TGTGCCAGCAGAACAGTGAACACTGAAGCTTTCTTT,CASRTVNTEAFF
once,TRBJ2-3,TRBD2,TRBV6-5,TGTGCCAGCAAAGAGCGGGGTCCCGCAGATACGCAGTATTTT,CASKERGPADTQYF
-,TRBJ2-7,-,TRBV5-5,TGTGCCAGCAGCCCGACAGGTTACGAGCAGTACTTC,CASSPTGYEQYF